This T cell receptor beta chain was captured by sequencing in a study of early T cells in non-severe SARS-CoV-2 infection. At the level of the study: RNA in bulk from unsorted whole blood was sequenced, and chains were unpaired.

Germline values: CDR1 SGHVS, CDR2 FNYEAQ. V lost 5 bases to trimming and J lost 0 bases, with 5 bases between them. The CDR3 runs 14 residues. Unique molecular identifiers were affixed to single, distinct cDNA molecules. Using its own MiXCR run on the 5' RACE reads, TCRdb lists one record per CDR3 protein. The sample includes under 85,000 distinct CDR3 sequences, over 10% of them seen just once. The sequenced sample consisted of whole blood. The receptor was isolated from an adult who was a healthcare worker with PCR-confirmed SARS-CoV-2 infection or an uninfected control (not recorded which). The genes are TRBV7-6 and TRBJ1-6; no definite D call. This CDR3 is CASSQSSYNSPLHF. As DNA, the CDR3 is TGTGCCAGCAGCCAGAGCTCCTATAATTCACCCCTCCACTTT.